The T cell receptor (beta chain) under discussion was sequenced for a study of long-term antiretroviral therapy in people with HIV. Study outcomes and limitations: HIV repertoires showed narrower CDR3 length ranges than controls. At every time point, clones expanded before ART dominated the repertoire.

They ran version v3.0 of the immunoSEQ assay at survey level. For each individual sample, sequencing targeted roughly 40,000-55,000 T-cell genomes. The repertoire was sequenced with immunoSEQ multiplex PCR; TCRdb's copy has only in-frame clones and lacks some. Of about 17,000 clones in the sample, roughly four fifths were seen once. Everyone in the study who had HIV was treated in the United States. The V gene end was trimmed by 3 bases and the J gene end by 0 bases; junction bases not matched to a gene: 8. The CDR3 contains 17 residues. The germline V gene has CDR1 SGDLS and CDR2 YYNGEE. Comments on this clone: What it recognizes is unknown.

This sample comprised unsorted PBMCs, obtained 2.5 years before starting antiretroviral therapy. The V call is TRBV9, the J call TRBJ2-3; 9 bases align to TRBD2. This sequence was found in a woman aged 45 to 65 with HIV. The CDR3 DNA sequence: TGTGCCAGCAGCGAGCCCATTGCGGGGGGGAGCACAGATACGCAGTATTTT. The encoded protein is CASSEPIAGGSTDTQYF.